Presented here are 15 T cell receptor beta chains from one specimen sequenced in a study of T-cell memory formation after mild COVID-19. In TCRdb, the 5' RACE reads were re-called with MiXCR into one record per CDR3 protein. The repertoire includes about 290,000 distinct CDR3 sequences, approximately 15% of them detected once, and 22% sits in the top ten. Sequenced sample: PBMCs or a T cell subset sorted from them (not recorded which). The receptors originated from a young man who had mild COVID-19 (a few samples of this study predate the infection). Cell type and time point are not known.

This chain connects TRBV6-6 to TRBJ1-6, with D perhaps TRBD1 (6 bases). The CDR3 runs 17 residues. Trimming left V 2 bases short and J 10 bases short, with 21 bases between. Germline CDR1 is MNHNY and CDR2 is SVGAGI (reference sequence). CDR3 nucleotide sequence: TGTGCCAGCAGTTACAGGGATGGGGGCGCGTTTAACTCACCCCTCCACTTT. Amino acid sequence: CASSYRDGGAFNSPLHF.

The chain is built from TRBV5-4 and TRBJ2-7, with 9 bases that match TRBD1. V was pared by 0 bases and J by 2 bases, with 3 bases of the junction left unmatched. The germline gives CDR1 SGHNT, CDR2 YYREEE (reference sequence). The CDR3 contains 15 residues. The CDR3: CASSLGTGVPYEQYV. The CDR3 nucleotides read TGTGCCAGCAGCTTGGGGACAGGGGTTCCCTACGAGCAGTACGTC.

In its sample, this clonotype was seen a few times. The gene calls are TRBV12-3 or TRBV12-4 and TRBJ1-2; the D is unclear. V lost 5 bases and J 2 bases, leaving 9 bases between the germline ends. CDR3 length: 13 amino acids. The DNA for the CDR3 is TGTGCCAGCAGTCGTCGGGCAAACTATGGCTACACCTTC. Residues: CASSRRANYGYTF.

This clonotype showed up just a few times. This rearrangement joins TRBV6-6 to TRBJ1-5; D may be TRBD1 (5 bases). Per germline, CDR1 MNHNY and CDR2 SVGAGI (reference sequence). Trimming pared 2 bases from V and 7 bases from J, leaving 15 bases between. The CDR3 is made up of 15 amino acids. CDR3 DNA sequence: TGTGCCAGCAGTTACCCGGGCAGGACACGGCAGCCCCAGCATTTT. This translates into CASSYPGRTRQPQHF.

This clonotype was observed many times. The rearrangement uses TRBV7-2 and TRBJ2-1, with 7 bases that match TRBD2. Trimming removed 10 bases from V and 0 bases from J; junction bases left unmatched: 3. The CDR3 has 13 residues. Germline CDR1 SGHTA, CDR2 FQGNSA. This CDR3 reads CATAGDSYNEQFF. The CDR3 DNA reads TGTGCCACCGCGGGGGACTCCTACAATGAGCAGTTCTTC.

This clonotype was seen at least ten times. The chain employs TRBV5-5 and TRBJ2-1; 8 nucleotides match TRBD2. The V segment lost 3 bases and the J segment 6 bases; nucleotides outside the gene matches: 5. The germline V gene encodes CDR1 SGHKS and CDR2 YYEKEE (reference sequence). The CDR3 is 14 residues long. The CDR3: CASSSTRGGNEQFF. CDR3 in DNA: TGTGCCAGCAGCTCAACCCGGGGGGGCAATGAGCAGTTCTTC.

This clonotype was counted at least ten times. The chain links TRBV6-1 to TRBJ2-7; D perhaps matches TRBD1 (5 bases). CDR3 length: 14 amino acids. Germline V lookup: CDR1 MNHNS, CDR2 SASEGT. V was shortened by 1 base and J by 3 bases, with 10 bases between the two germline ends. CDR3: CASSEVGRFYEQYV. As DNA, the CDR3 is TGTGCCAGCAGTGAAGTGGGGCGGTTCTACGAGCAGTACGTC.

This chain uses TRBV7-9 with TRBJ2-2; D is uncertain. V was clipped by 5 bases and J by 7 bases, with 14 bases between them. Germline V gene lookup returns CDR1 SEHNR and CDR2 FQNEAQ (reference sequence). The length of the CDR3 is 14 residues. The CDR3 bases are TGTGCCAGCAGCGCCCGAAGTGGCGGCGGGGAGCTGTTTTTT. This gives the protein CASSARSGGGELFF.

This clonotype was observed a handful of times. This CDR3 is CASSYRGGGYTF. The CDR3 nucleotides read TGTGCCAGCAGTTACAGGGGGGGCGGCTACACCTTC. The chain uses TRBV6-5 and TRBJ1-2; D may be TRBD1 (6 bases). V gave up 2 bases and J gave up 8 bases, with 9 bases separating them. Germline V CDR1 and CDR2: MNHEY, SVGAGI. The CDR3 spans 12 residues.

V usage is TRBV12-3 or TRBV12-4 and J usage is TRBJ1-1; D unresolved. Deletions cut 1 base from V and 2 bases from J, with 11 bases between. CDR3 length: 15 amino acids. The CDR3 bases are TGTGCCAGCAGTTTAGAGGTGGAAAAAAACACTGAAGCTTTCTTT. Translated: CASSLEVEKNTEAFF.

This clonotype was found a few times. The V and J genes are TRBV6-5 and TRBJ1-1; no clear D gene. The CDR3 totals 13 residues. The germline V gene encodes CDR1 MNHEY and CDR2 SVGAGI. The V gene lost 0 bases and the J gene lost 11 bases, with 13 bases spanning the gap. CDR3 coding DNA: TGTGCCAGCAGTTACTCTGCGGGCCTGGAGGCTTTCTTT. This gives the protein CASSYSAGLEAFF.

This chain uses TRBV5-1 with TRBJ2-7; tentatively, D is TRBD1 (6 bases). V dropped 5 bases and J dropped 6 bases, with 15 bases sitting between them. The CDR3 extends over 13 amino acids. The germline CDR1 and CDR2 sequences are SGHRS and YFSETQ. Here the CDR3 reads CASSLQGSREQYF. For the CDR3, the DNA is TGCGCCAGCAGTCTTCAGGGGAGTCGCGAGCAGTACTTC.

This clonotype occurred many times. The V gene is TRBV12-3 or TRBV12-4, the J gene TRBJ1-2; 9 bases match TRBD1. J lost 4 bases, V lost 5 bases, and 2 bases had no gene match. The CDR3 contains 13 residues. The CDR3 DNA reads TGTGCCAGCAGTCAGGACAGGGGCTATGGCTACACCTTC. Its protein is CASSQDRGYGYTF.

The sample holds a few counts of this clonotype. The chain recombines TRBV7-9 with TRBJ1-5; possible D gene TRBD1, 5 bases. Germline-derived CDR1 and CDR2 are SEHNR and FQNEAQ (reference sequence). This CDR3 is built from 14 residues. Trimming removed 4 bases from V and 3 bases from J, with 10 bases in between. The CDR3 sequence is CASSSGRNNQPQHF. Written as DNA, the CDR3 is TGTGCCAGCAGCTCGGGACGCAACAATCAGCCCCAGCATTTT.

The CDR3 sequence is CASSLGLGGSQPQHF. CDR3 DNA sequence: TGTGCCAGCAGCTTAGGATTGGGCGGGAGTCAGCCCCAGCATTTT. This chain links TRBV7-2 with TRBJ1-5; D gene unclear. V was clipped by 1 base and J by 6 bases, with 13 bases between them. Germline V gene data show CDR1 as SGHTA and CDR2 as FQGNSA. The CDR3 is 15 amino acids.